This T cell receptor (beta chain) was sequenced during a study of T cell repertoires in cytomegalovirus infection (dated by TCRdb to the late 2010s). In the study overall: Alongside well-studied HLA-B-restricted epitopes, the peptide stimulations were aimed at recently identified HLA-C-restricted CMV epitopes, whose presentation resists viral immunomodulation. Donor HLA type was relevant to the analysis, because carriage of CMV infection together with the matching HLA type was indicated by public TCR beta signatures.

The treatment or condition label, read with the paper, signifies: in vitro stimulation with specific CMV peptide epitopes to enrich CMV-specific T cells. CDR1 MNHEY and CDR2 SVGAGI are derived from the germline V gene. At the junction V is shortened by 7 bases and J by 10 bases, with 25 bases in between. The CDR3 numbers 16 residues from cysteine through phenylalanine. Only CDR3 DNA remains: 48 bases, in frame from the first base. On this clonotype itself: Its recognized antigen is unknown. Base qualities were left out, and no much larger clone turns up one base away.

Sequenced using an Illumina HiSeq 1500. TCRdb reran the public reads through fastp at Q25 and MiXCR, keeping productive beta chains. Rows with one shared CDR3 protein collapse into an entry with the most common genes and DNA. The sample records around 430,000 distinct CDR3 sequences, about 44% of which are singletons. The ten top clones hold around 45% of the sample. Study-wide findings and limitations: In both this cohort and an independent roughly 350-donor cohort, the cumulative frequency of public TCR beta family members distinguished carriers of CMV infection plus the relevant HLA type. The ex vivo response was dominated by HLA-C-restricted CMV-specific TCR beta clonotypes, which also provided the single most frequent clonotype in two of eight donors.

This sample comprised cultured PBMCs, obtained from culture after CMV antigen stimulation. The rearrangement combines TRBV6-5 with TRBJ1-4, with a weak D call of TRBD1 (5 bases match). The receptor's source is a human donor in good health (CMV status not recorded). Some clones in this sample may be carry-over from other donors' samples. The CDR3 protein sequence reads: CASTGAAGTRRGKLFF. The nucleotide sequence is TGTGCCAGCACCGGGGCGGCAGGCACTAGGCGGGGAAAACTGTTTTTT.